The 15 T cell receptor beta chains presented below share a single source sample, sequenced in a study of blood T cell repertoires in COVID-19. TCRdb's table, derived via immunoSEQ multiplex PCR, lists solely in-frame clones and lacks some. The sample holds approximately 220,000 clones, roughly 90% seen once. The sequenced material came from PBMCs or T cells enriched from blood (not recorded which). The receptors stem from a woman in her 30s with acute COVID-19.

V and J are TRBV5-6 and TRBJ2-5, with TRBD1 matching over 12 bases. There are 18 residues in the CDR3. V was pared by 3 bases and J by 5 bases, with 14 bases of the junction left unmatched. CDR1 and CDR2 from the germline V gene are SGHDT and YYEEEE. The CDR3 region has the DNA TGTGCCAGCAGCTATCCCCCTCTGTTGGGACAGGGGGCGGAGACCCAGTACTTC. Protein product: CASSYPPLLGQGAETQYF.

V and J are TRBV5-1 and TRBJ2-5; D uncertain. In germline, CDR1 is SGHRS, CDR2 YFSETQ. Deletions cut 7 bases from V and 5 bases from J, with 18 bases between. CDR3 size: 14 residues. The CDR3 coding sequence is TGCGCCAGCTATCCATTTCCAGAGGATGAGACCCAGTACTTC. Translated, it gives CASYPFPEDETQYF. Combining the CDR3 with reference TRBV5-1 and TRBJ2-5 gives the whole variable domain KAGVTQTPRYLIKTRGQQVTLSCSPISGHRSVSWYQQTPGQGLQFLFEYFSETQRNKGNFPGRFSGRQFSNSRSEMNVSTLELGDSALYLCASYPFPEDETQYFGPGTRLLVL.

Here the CDR3 DNA reads TGTGCCAGCAGTGAGCAGGGAGGGGTTTTCGAGCAGTACTTC. As protein: CASSEQGGVFEQYF. The chain carries TRBV2 and TRBJ2-7, with TRBD2 matching 7 bases. J lost 6 bases, V lost 3 bases, and 8 bases had no gene match. CDR1 is SNHLY and CDR2 is FYNNEI in the germline V gene. CDR3 length: 14 amino acids.

This clone was recorded only once. The chain recombines TRBV27 with TRBJ1-4, with 7 bases identical to TRBD1. The CDR3 has 15 residues. V gave up 6 bases and J gave up 3 bases; unmatched junction bases: 7. CDR1 is MNHEY, CDR2 SMNVEV, per germline (reference sequence). In nucleotides, the CDR3 is TGTGCCAGCAGCGAGCCCGGGACAGCTAATGAAAAACTGTTTTTT. It translates to CASSEPGTANEKLFF.

The V call is TRBV6-6, the J call TRBJ1-4; 7 bases line up with TRBD1. Germline CDR1 is MNHNY and CDR2 is SVGAGI (reference sequence). Germline trimming cut 5 bases from V and 0 bases from J; bases unmatched to any gene: 3. This CDR3 contains 15 residues. CDR3 DNA sequence: TGTGCCAGCAGTCTCGGACAGGCAACTAATGAAAAACTGTTTTTT. Encoded protein: CASSLGQATNEKLFF.

The rearrangement uses TRBV19 and TRBJ2-5; 11 positions agree with TRBD2. The germline CDR1 and CDR2 sequences are LNHDA and SQIVND (reference sequence). The V gene end was trimmed by 5 bases and the J gene end by 7 bases; junction bases not matched to a gene: 9. CDR3 size: 15 residues. DNA of the CDR3: TGTGCCAGTAGTCCGGGACTAGCGGCTCCGGGGACCCAGTACTTC. Translating gives CASSPGLAAPGTQYF.

The chain is built from TRBV7-2 and TRBJ2-3; TRBD1 might be the D (5 bases). Germline CDR1 SGHTA, CDR2 FQGNSA. The CDR3 totals 15 residues. V lost 1 base and J 6 bases, leaving 14 bases between the germline ends. CDR3 loop: CASSLEGVGLDTQYF. The CDR3 DNA is TGTGCCAGCAGCTTAGAGGGCGTGGGGCTCGATACGCAGTATTTT.

The V and J genes are TRBV19 and TRBJ1-4; D might be TRBD1 (5 bases). The CDR3 totals 15 residues. Germline V CDR1 and CDR2: LNHDA, SQIVND (reference sequence). Trimming stripped 6 bases from V and 6 bases from J, with 17 bases between. The CDR3 here is CASSRSLREDEKLFF. For the CDR3, the DNA is TGTGCCAGTAGCCGTAGCCTCAGGGAGGATGAAAAACTGTTTTTT. The whole variable domain, filled in from reference TRBV19 and TRBJ1-4, reads DGGITQSPKYLFRKEGQNVTLSCEQNLNHDAMYWYRQDPGQGLRLIYYSQIVNDFQKGDIAEGYSVSREKKESFPLTVTSAQKNPTAFYLCASSRSLREDEKLFFGSGTQLSVL.

The chain has TRBV7-2 and TRBJ1-1; D is perhaps TRBD1 (5 bases). The CDR3 length is 13 residues. The germline V and J ends were trimmed by 6 bases and 2 bases, with 10 bases remaining between them. From germline, CDR1 is SGHTA and CDR2 FQGNSA. CDR3: CASSWGGNTEAFF. In DNA, the CDR3 is TGTGCCAGCAGTTGGGGGGGAAACACTGAAGCTTTCTTT. Using reference TRBV7-2 and TRBJ1-1 for the parts outside the CDR3, the full variable domain is GAGVSQSPSNKVTEKGKDVELRCDPISGHTALYWYRQSLGQGLEFLIYFQGNSAPDKSGLPSDRFSAERTGGSVSTLTIQRTQQEDSAVYLCASSWGGNTEAFFGQGTRLTVV.

V usage is TRBV5-6 and J usage is TRBJ2-7; 12 positions match TRBD2. Trimming at V came to 4 bases and at J to 4 bases, leaving 3 bases not matched to a gene. Germline lookup yields CDR1 SGHDT and CDR2 YYEEEE. The CDR3 runs 14 residues. This CDR3 is CASSRGTSGYEQYF. The CDR3 region has the DNA TGTGCCAGCAGCCGCGGGACTAGCGGGTACGAGCAGTACTTC.

The J gene is TRBJ2-5, the V gene TRBV30; D possibly corresponds to TRBD2 (5 bases). V shed 3 bases and J shed 2 bases, with 7 bases lying between them. The CDR3 spans 12 residues. The germline V gene has CDR1 GTSNPN and CDR2 SVGIG (reference sequence). CDR3 sequence reads: CAWRDFQETQYF. In DNA form, the CDR3 reads TGTGCCTGGAGGGACTTTCAAGAGACCCAGTACTTC.

This chain links TRBV30 with TRBJ1-4, with D hard to call. The germline gives CDR1 GTSNPN, CDR2 SVGIG (reference sequence). The CDR3 is 14 amino acids. V was cut by 0 bases and J by 7 bases, with 12 bases left in between. The CDR3 loop is CAWSVSFRSEKLFF. In DNA, the CDR3 is TGTGCCTGGAGTGTATCTTTTAGGAGTGAAAAACTGTTTTTT.

This sequence joins TRBV4-3 and TRBJ2-7; 9 bases fit TRBD1. CDR1 is LGHNA, CDR2 YSLEER, per germline. The junction had 19 bases not matched to a gene; V was cut back by 0 bases and J by 4 bases. The CDR3 length is 20 residues. Here the CDR3 reads CASSQDYTGGPVGAAYEQYF. As DNA, the CDR3 is TGCGCCAGCAGCCAAGATTACACAGGGGGCCCGGTCGGAGCCGCATACGAGCAGTACTTC.

The chain carries TRBV4-1 and TRBJ1-6; D unresolved. This CDR3 has 12 amino acids. V lost 1 base to trimming and J lost 9 bases, with 4 bases between them. Per germline, CDR1 MGHRA and CDR2 YSYEKL. CDR3 loop: CASSQVGSPLHF. CDR3 bases: TGCGCCAGCAGCCAAGTCGGTTCACCCCTCCACTTT.

This chain uses TRBV7-2 with TRBJ2-3; D is possibly TRBD2 (6 bases). The germline CDR1 and CDR2 sequences are SGHTA and FQGNSA. The CDR3 spans 14 residues. V dropped 4 bases and J dropped 3 bases, with 11 bases sitting between them. CDR3 region: CASSWGGDTDTQYF. DNA for the CDR3: TGTGCCAGCAGCTGGGGCGGGGATACAGATACGCAGTATTTT.